This record covers a single T cell receptor (beta chain). These data come from a study of T cells in tuberculosis. Each clinical donor contributed on average approximately 93,000 T cells from unsorted cryopreserved PBMC. Here immunoSEQ multiplex PCR was the method, and the copy in TCRdb shows in-frame clones only, minus some. The repertoire holds more than 40,000 clones, with 90% to 95% as singletons. The CDR3 covers 15 residues. This sequence originates from a donor aged 10 to 29 with latent tuberculosis or without tuberculosis infection. Some clones in this sample may be carry-over from other donors' samples. The chain uses TRBV21-1 and TRBJ2-1; no DNA check was done on the table's D call, TRBD1. TRBV21-1 is listed as a pseudogene. What was sequenced was PBMCs. In nucleotides, the CDR3 is TGTGCCAGCAGCAAAGCGCGACACTCCTACAATGAGCAGTTCTTC. It is translated as CASSKARHSYNEQFF.